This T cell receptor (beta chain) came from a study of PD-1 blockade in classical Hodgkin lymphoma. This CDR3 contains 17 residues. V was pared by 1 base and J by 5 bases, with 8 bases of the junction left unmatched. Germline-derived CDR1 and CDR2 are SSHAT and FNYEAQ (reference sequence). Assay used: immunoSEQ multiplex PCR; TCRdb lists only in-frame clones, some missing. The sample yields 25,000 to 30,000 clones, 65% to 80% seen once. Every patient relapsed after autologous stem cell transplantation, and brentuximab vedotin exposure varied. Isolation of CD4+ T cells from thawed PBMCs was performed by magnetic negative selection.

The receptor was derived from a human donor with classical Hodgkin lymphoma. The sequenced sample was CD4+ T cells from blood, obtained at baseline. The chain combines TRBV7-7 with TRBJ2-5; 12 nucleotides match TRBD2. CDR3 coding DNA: TGTGCCAGCAGCTTAGGGACCCTAGCGGGGGGGCCGGAGACCCAGTACTTC. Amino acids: CASSLGTLAGGPETQYF. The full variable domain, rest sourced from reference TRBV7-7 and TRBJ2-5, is GAGVSQSPRYKVTKRGQDVTLRCDPISSHATLYWYQQALGQGPEFLTYFNYEAQPDKSGLPSDRFSAERPEGSISTLTIQRTEQRDSAMYRCASSLGTLAGGPETQYFGPGTRLLVL.